The sequence of this T cell receptor beta chain was determined in a study of pediatric ulcerative colitis (dated by TCRdb to the late 2010s). Concerning the study at large: About 10 newly diagnosed, treatment-naive pediatric ulcerative colitis patients and four non-IBD control children each provided paired blood and rectal samples. Study-wide conclusions, independent of this receptor: The healthy control group was small, with only four individuals. Two rectal CDR3 clonotypes were detected in all ulcerative colitis patients and were not detected in any of the controls. Features of the rectal repertoire distinguished controls, mild-moderate colitis patients and acute severe colitis patients, and in acute severe colitis, rectal diversity was reduced because of clonal expansions. Autologous blood-rectal clonal overlap was significantly higher in ulcerative colitis patients than in controls, suggesting increased T cell trafficking to inflamed tissue. Repertoires were derived from total lymphocyte DNA, so rare subsets such as regulatory T cells may have patterns not reflected. T cells from blood may have been included in the rectal pinch biopsies, particularly in patients with overt colitis. For technical reasons, blood samples from a couple of patients gave substantially fewer templates, and these samples were excluded from the blood-rectal overlap analysis.

A remark on this clone: The antigen it recognizes is unknown. One base away there is no much larger clone; base qualities are not given.

During colonoscopy, one to two pinch biopsies were obtained from the rectum for research. Controls underwent colonoscopy for suspected IBD, had macroscopically and histologically normal endoscopy, and were not diagnosed with IBD within the following year. Before DNA was isolated, the rectal biopsies underwent proteinase K digestion. The Wizard kit (Promega) was used to extract genomic DNA from blood and intestinal samples. Rearranged CDR3 beta regions were amplified from genomic DNA with multiplex V and J primers using the immunoSEQ TRB Survey service. To keep depth equal across samples, survey-level sequencing depth of up to 500,000 reads per sample was applied. The libraries were purified, combined into pools and sequenced with Illumina technology. The original pipeline was this. Productive clonality, sample overlap, pairwise scatters, CDR3 beta length, V/D/J gene usage and productiveness were all assessed with the immunoSEQ online tools. Calculated diversity was defined as the number of unique rearrangements divided by total templates times 100, and Shannon and Simpson indices were additionally computed. Z-score normalized data were analyzed by principal component analysis with the R prcomp function and the ggbiplot package. Morisita's index was used to quantify blood-rectal clonal overlap within each subject. What TCRdb holds here is the immuneACCESS table cut down to in-frame rearrangements. Part of the clones is not present; checked against another copy, under half of the missing clones reflect an unresolved V gene, and the others are unexplained. The V and J calls and clone size come from that table; D and trimming were worked out from the DNA. Counted in this sample were more than 10,000 clones; over 60% of them appeared once. The ten most abundant clones make up approximately 4.2% of the sample.

The sequenced sample consisted of gut tissue. The receptor was derived from a boy between 10 and 17 years old who was a control in a study of pediatric ulcerative colitis.

Read as DNA, the sequence is TGTGCCAGCAGTACCCCGGGCACCAGAAAGACCCAGTACTTC. Its translation reads: CASSTPGTRKTQYF. The chain employs TRBV6-5 and TRBJ2-5, with an unclear D gene assignment. The V and J ends are trimmed by 5 bases and 6 bases, leaving 16 bases between them. The germline V gene gives CDR1 as MNHEY and CDR2 as SVGAGI. The CDR3 goes from the cysteine to the phenylalanine over 14 residues. Only the CDR3 part of the read is kept: 42 bases, read in frame from the first base.